A selection of T cell receptor beta chains follows, all from one sample in a study of blood T cell repertoires in COVID-19. Sequencing was performed with immunoSEQ multiplex PCR; in TCRdb, only in-frame clones are kept and a portion is missing. The table lists about 250,000 clones, about nine tenths of them singletons. The sequenced sample was peripheral blood. The origin of the receptors is a middle-aged woman who had recovered from COVID-19. Both conserved end residues are part of each CDR3. Clone sizes are given selectively: once, few, many, or a class where the clone is expanded.

CDR3aa	abundance	v_gene	j_gene
CASSPPNRGYTEAFF	.	TRBV18	TRBJ1-1
CASSAGDRNTGELFF	few	TRBV5-1	TRBJ2-2
CASSPGQFTDTQYF	.	TRBV19	TRBJ2-3
CASSKGSGEVSYEQYF	once	TRBV21-1	TRBJ2-7
CASSEWGGRNDNEQFF	.	TRBV10-2	TRBJ2-1
CASSHLSEGNTIYF	.	TRBV7-9	TRBJ1-3
CASSSPWTSGRGDTQYF	.	TRBV6-2/TRBV6-3	TRBJ2-3
CASSGPAGVMNTEAFF	once	TRBV25-1	TRBJ1-1
CASSADRDPYEQYF	.	TRBV7-9	TRBJ2-7
CASSMYRDRLTTNEKLFF	.	TRBV19	TRBJ1-4
CASSLAGGATQYF	few	TRBV11-3	TRBJ2-5
CAWSPQLGETQYF	.	TRBV30	TRBJ2-5
CASSPTGSNTGELFF	.	TRBV3-1/TRBV3-2	TRBJ2-2
CASSQFPGYEQYF	.	TRBV3-1/TRBV3-2	TRBJ2-7
CASSESVTGMSEQYF	.	TRBV9	TRBJ2-7
CASSLWTSGSKGNEQFF	.	TRBV7-2	TRBJ2-1
CASSLASGRDTQYF	.	TRBV27	TRBJ2-3
CASSQEASGRVYNEQFF	.	TRBV3-1/TRBV3-2	TRBJ2-1
CASSDQRGSETQYF	.	TRBV2	TRBJ2-5
CASSYPEVPPRDEKLFF	.	TRBV6-2/TRBV6-3	TRBJ1-4
CAISGGTALSYTF	.	TRBV10-3	TRBJ1-2